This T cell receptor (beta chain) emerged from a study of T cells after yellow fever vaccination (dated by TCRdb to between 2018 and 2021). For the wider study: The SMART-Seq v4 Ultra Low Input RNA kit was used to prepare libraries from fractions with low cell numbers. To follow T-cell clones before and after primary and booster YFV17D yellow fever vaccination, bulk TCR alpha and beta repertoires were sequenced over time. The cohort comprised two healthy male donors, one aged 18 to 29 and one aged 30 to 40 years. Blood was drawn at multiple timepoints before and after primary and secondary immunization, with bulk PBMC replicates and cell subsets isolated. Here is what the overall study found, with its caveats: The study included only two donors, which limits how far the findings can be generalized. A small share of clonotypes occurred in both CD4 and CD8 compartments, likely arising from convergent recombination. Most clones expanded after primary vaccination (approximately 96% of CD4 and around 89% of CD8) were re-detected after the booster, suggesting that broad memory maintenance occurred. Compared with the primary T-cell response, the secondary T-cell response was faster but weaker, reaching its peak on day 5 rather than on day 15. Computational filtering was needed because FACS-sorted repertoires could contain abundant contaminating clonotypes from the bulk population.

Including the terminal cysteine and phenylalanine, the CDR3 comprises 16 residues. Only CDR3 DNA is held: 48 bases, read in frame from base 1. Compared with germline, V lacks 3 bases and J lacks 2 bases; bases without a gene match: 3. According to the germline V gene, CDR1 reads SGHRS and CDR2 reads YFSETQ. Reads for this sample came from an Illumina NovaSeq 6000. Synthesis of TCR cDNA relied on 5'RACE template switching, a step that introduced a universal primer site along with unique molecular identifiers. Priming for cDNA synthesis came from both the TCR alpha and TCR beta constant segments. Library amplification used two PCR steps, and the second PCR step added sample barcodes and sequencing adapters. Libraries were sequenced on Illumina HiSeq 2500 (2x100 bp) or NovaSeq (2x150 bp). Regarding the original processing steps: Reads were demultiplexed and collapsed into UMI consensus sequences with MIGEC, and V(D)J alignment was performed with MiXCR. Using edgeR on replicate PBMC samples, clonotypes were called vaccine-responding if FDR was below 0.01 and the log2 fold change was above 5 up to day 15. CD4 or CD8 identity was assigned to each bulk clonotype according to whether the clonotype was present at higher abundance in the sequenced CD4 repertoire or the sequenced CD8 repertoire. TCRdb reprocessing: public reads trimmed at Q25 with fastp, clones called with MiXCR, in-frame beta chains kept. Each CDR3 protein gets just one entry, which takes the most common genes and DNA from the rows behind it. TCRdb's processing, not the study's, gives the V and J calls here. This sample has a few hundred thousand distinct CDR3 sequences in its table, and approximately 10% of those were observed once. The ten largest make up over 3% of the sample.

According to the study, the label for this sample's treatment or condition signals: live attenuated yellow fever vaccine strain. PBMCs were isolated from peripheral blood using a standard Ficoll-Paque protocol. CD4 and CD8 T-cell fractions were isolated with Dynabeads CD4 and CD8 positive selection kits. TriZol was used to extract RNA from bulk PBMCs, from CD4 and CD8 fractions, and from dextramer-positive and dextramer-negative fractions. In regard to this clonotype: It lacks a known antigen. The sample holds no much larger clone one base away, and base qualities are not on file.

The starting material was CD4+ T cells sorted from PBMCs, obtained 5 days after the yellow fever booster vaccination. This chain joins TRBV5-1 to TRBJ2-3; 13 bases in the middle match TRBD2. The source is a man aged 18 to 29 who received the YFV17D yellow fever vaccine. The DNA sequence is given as TGCGCCAGCAGCTCACTAGCGGGGGGGGCCACAGATACGCAGTATTTT. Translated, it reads CASSSLAGGATDTQYF.